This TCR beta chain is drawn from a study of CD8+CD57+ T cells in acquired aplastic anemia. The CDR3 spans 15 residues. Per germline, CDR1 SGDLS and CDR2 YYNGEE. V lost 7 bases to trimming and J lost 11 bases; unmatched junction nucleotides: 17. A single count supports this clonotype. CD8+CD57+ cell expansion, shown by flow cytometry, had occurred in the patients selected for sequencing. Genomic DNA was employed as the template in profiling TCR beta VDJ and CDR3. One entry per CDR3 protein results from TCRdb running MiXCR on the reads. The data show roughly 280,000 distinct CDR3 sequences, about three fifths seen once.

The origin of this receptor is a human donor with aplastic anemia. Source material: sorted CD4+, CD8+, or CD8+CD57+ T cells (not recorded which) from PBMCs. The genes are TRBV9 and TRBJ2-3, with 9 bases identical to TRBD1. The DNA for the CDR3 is TGTGCCAGCTCACCAGTCTGGACAGGGGCCTACGAGCAGTATTTT. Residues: CASSPVWTGAYEQYF. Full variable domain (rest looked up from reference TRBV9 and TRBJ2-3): DSGVTQTPKHLITATGQRVTLRCSPRSGDLSVYWYQQSLDQGLQFLIQYYNGEERAKGNILERFSAQQFPDLHSELNLSSLELGDSALYFCASSPVWTGAYEQYFGPGTRLTVL.